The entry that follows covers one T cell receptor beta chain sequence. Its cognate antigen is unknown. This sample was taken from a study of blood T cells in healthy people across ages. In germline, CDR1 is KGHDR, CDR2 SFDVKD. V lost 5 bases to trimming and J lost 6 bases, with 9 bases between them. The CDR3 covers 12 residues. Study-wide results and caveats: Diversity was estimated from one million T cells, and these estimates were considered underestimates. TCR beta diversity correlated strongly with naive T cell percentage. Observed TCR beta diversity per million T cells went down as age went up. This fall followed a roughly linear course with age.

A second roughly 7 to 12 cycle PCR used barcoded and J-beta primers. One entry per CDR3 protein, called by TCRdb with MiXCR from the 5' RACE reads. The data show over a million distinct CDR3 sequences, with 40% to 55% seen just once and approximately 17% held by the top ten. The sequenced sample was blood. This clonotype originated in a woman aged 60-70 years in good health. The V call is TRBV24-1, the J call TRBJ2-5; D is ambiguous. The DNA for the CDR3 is TGTGCCACCAGTGCTCTAAAACAGACCCAGTACTTC. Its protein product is CATSALKQTQYF.